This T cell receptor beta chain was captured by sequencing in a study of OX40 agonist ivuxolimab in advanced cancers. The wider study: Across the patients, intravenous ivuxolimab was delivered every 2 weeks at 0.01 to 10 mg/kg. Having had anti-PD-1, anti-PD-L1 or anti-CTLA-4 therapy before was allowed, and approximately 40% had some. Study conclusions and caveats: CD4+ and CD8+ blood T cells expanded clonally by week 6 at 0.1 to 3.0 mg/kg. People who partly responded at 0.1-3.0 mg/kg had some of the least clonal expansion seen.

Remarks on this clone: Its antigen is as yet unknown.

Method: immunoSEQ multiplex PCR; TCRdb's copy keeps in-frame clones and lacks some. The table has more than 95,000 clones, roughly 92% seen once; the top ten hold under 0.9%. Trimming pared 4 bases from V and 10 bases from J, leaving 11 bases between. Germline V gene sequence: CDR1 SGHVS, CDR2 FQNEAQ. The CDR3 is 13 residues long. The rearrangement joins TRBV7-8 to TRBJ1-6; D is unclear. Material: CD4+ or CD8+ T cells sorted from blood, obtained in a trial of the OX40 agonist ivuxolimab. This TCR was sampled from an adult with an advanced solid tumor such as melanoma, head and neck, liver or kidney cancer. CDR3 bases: TGTGCCAGCAGCTCCTACGAGGCCTCACCCCTCCACTTT. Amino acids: CASSSYEASPLHF. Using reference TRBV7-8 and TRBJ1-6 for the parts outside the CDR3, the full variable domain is GAGVSQSPRYKVAKRGQDVALRCDPISGHVSLFWYQQALGQGPEFLTYFQNEAQLDKSGLPSDRFFAERPEGSVSTLKIQRTQQEDSAVYLCASSSYEASPLHFGNGTRLTVT.